These T cell receptor beta chains were read from a single sample in a study of STAT5B mutations in CD4+ large granular lymphocyte leukemia. Assay: immunoSEQ multiplex PCR; the TCRdb copy retains only in-frame clones and omits some. Of just over 40,000 clones in the sample, around 84% were seen once. Sequencing was done on a sample of CD4+ T cells from blood buffy coats. Source of these receptors: a human donor in good health. The CDR3 runs from the conserved cysteine through the conserved F or W. D genes are given only for firm matches. Only part of the rows carry a size: once, few, many, or a class if the clone is expanded.

cdr3_length	d_call	clone_size	v_call	j_call	cdr3_nt	cdr3_aa
16	TRBD1	NA	TRBV7-2	TRBJ1-3	TGTGCCAGCACGGGAGCAGGGGGCGCGTCTGGAAACACCATATATTTT	CASTGAGGASGNTIYF
15	NA	NA	TRBV5-1	TRBJ1-2	TGCGCCAGCAGCCCTGGACAGCTACAATCCTATGGCTACACCTTC	CASSPGQLQSYGYTF
15	NA	NA	TRBV29-1	TRBJ2-3	TGCAGCGTTGATTCGGGGAGAGGACGCACAGATACGCAGTATTTT	CSVDSGRGRTDTQYF
15	NA	NA	TRBV9	TRBJ1-3	TGTGCCAGCAGCGTAGGAGGGTTTGAAGGAAACACCATATATTTT	CASSVGGFEGNTIYF
14	NA	NA	TRBV28	TRBJ1-3	TGTGCCAGCAGTTTATCAGGGAGCGGAAACACCATATATTTT	CASSLSGSGNTIYF
14	TRBD1	NA	TRBV6-5	TRBJ1-5	TGTGCCAGCAGTACCAACAGGGGAAATCAGCCCCAGCATTTT	CASSTNRGNQPQHF
16	TRBD2	NA	TRBV7-2	TRBJ2-3	TGTGCCAGCAGCCCTTCGACTAGCCCTAGGTTAGATACGCAGTATTTT	CASSPSTSPRLDTQYF
16	NA	once	TRBV7-9	TRBJ2-7	TGTGCCAGCAGCTTATTGAGTTCACCTTCGTTGGACGAGCAGTACTTC	CASSLLSSPSLDEQYF
17	NA	NA	TRBV9	TRBJ1-4	TGTGCCAGCAGCGTATCGTCCAGGGGACGAACTAATGAAAAACTGTTTTTT	CASSVSSRGRTNEKLFF
17	NA	NA	TRBV4-2	TRBJ2-5	TGTGCCAGCAGCCACGTGGGTTTGACGCGGGTCCAAGAGACCCAGTACTTC	CASSHVGLTRVQETQYF
15	TRBD2	NA	TRBV19	TRBJ2-1	TGTGCCAGTAGTGTCCCTAGCGGCATCAGGAATGAGCAGTTCTTC	CASSVPSGIRNEQFF
15	NA	NA	TRBV7-2	TRBJ1-2	TGTGCCAGCAGCCTCGTGTCGCAGAATAACTATGGCTACACCTTC	CASSLVSQNNYGYTF
16	TRBD1	NA	TRBV7-9	TRBJ1-6	TGTGCCAGCAGCAGGACAGGGGGCGGGAGAAATTCACCCCTCCACTTT	CASSRTGGGRNSPLHF
14	TRBD1	once	TRBV11-2	TRBJ1-2	TGTGCCAGCAGCTCCAGGACAGGCCGCGGGGGCTACACCTTC	CASSSRTGRGGYTF
14	TRBD2	NA	TRBV6-5	TRBJ2-2	TGTGCCAGCAGTTACGGGGAGGGCGGCGGGGAGCTGTTTTTT	CASSYGEGGGELFF